This T cell receptor (beta chain) was retrieved from a study of T cell repertoires in ileal Crohn's disease. After removal of 3 bases from V and 3 bases from J, the junction contained 8 bases not matched to a gene. The germline V gene encodes CDR1 SGHTA and CDR2 FQGNSA. The CDR3 has 17 residues. The time point: inflamed ileum from the surgical specimen. TCRdb's copy holds only in-frame clones and misses some; the assay was immunoSEQ multiplex PCR. The data hold roughly 8,000 clones, with roughly 85% observed a single time. The gene calls are TRBV7-2 and TRBJ1-3; the match to TRBD1 covers 10 bases. The receptor was derived from an adult with Crohn's disease. Material for sequencing was ileal tissue. CDR3 loop: CASSLSTGTGDGNTIYF. The CDR3 region has the DNA TGTGCCAGCAGCTTGTCGACCGGGACAGGGGATGGAAACACCATATATTTT.